What follows is one T cell receptor (beta chain) and its context. CDR3 length equals 15 residues. Germline trimming cut 4 bases from V and 14 bases from J; bases unmatched to any gene: 13. Per germline, CDR1 SGHRS and CDR2 YFSETQ. This entry belongs to a study of blood T cell repertoires in COVID-19. Overall study context: T cells, B-cell-depleted T cells, or PBMCs supplied cDNA or gDNA.

Per the authors' pipeline: The authors estimated nucleated cell counts from reference gene primer amplification. Repertoires were generated with immunoSEQ multiplex PCR, while TCRdb's copy carries only in-frame clones and drops some. The V and J calls and clone size are taken from that table; D and trimming were inferred from the DNA. The sample lists fewer than 200,000 clones; over 75% were seen once. This TCR derives from a middle-aged man with active or convalescent COVID-19. This rearrangement joins TRBV5-1 to TRBJ1-6; the match to TRBD1 covers 9 bases. The sequencing sample was made of peripheral blood. CDR3 in DNA: TGCGCCAGCAGCCTCTTAGGGGACAGGGAAGGATCCCTCCACTTT. The encoded protein is CASSLLGDREGSLHF.